Presented here are 29 T cell receptor beta chains from one specimen sequenced in a study of CD8 T cells in ankylosing spondylitis (dated by TCRdb to about 2017). Preparation of the library involved 5' RACE. TCRdb lists the instrument as Illumina HiSeq 2500. TCRdb reprocessing: public reads trimmed at Q25 with fastp, clones called with MiXCR, in-frame beta chains kept. Records with the same CDR3 protein are collapsed into one entry carrying the most frequent genes and DNA. For this sample there are nearly 250,000 distinct CDR3 sequences; 32% appear just once. The ten top clones hold about 4.2% of the sample. The sequenced sample consisted of blood, either unsorted or a sorted T cell fraction (not recorded which). Source of these receptors: a male donor with ankylosing spondylitis or in good health (not recorded which).

This clonotype was detected a few times. V gene TRBV12-3 or TRBV12-4 combines with J gene TRBJ2-3; D is uncertain. The CDR3 has 14 amino acids. The germline V and J ends were trimmed by 7 bases and 0 bases, with 11 bases remaining between them. In DNA form, the CDR3 reads TGTGCCAGCATTGCGTCTACTAGCACAGATACGCAGTATTTT. Translation: CASIASTSTDTQYF.

This chain connects TRBV20-1 to TRBJ2-3; 11 positions match TRBD2. Germline loops: CDR1 DFQATT, CDR2 SNEGSKA (reference sequence). Germline trimming cut 6 bases from V and 2 bases from J; bases unmatched to any gene: 16. There are 18 residues in the CDR3. CDR3 loop: CSAARGLLAGALTDTQYF. CDR3 nucleotide sequence: TGCAGTGCAGCCAGGGGCCTACTAGCGGGGGCCCTCACAGATACGCAGTATTTT.

The table lists this clonotype with many counts. The chain joins TRBV12-3 or TRBV12-4 to TRBJ2-3; D perhaps matches TRBD2 (6 bases). The V end lost 2 bases, the J end lost 1 base, and 13 bases lay between the germline ends. This CDR3 spans 16 amino acids. CDR3 sequence: CASSLPLGGGTDTQYF. CDR3 sequence (DNA): TGTGCCAGCAGTTTACCCTTGGGGGGAGGCACAGATACGCAGTATTTT.

This chain connects TRBV4-1 to TRBJ1-1, with D hard to call. V was clipped by 0 bases and J by 0 bases, with 5 bases between them. Germline CDR1 is MGHRA and CDR2 is YSYEKL. The CDR3 totals 14 residues. CDR3 region: CASSQDLLNTEAFF. DNA for the CDR3: TGCGCCAGCAGCCAAGATCTTTTGAACACTGAAGCTTTCTTT.

This clonotype has just a few counts. CDR3 sequence: CSADPHNEQFF. The CDR3 DNA is TGCAGCGCCGACCCCCACAATGAGCAGTTCTTC. The rearrangement links TRBV29-1 to TRBJ2-1; no reliable D call. The CDR3 runs 11 residues. Germline V gives CDR1 SQVTM, CDR2 ANQGSEA. The ends were cut back, 7 bases at V and 5 bases at J, with 9 bases in the middle.

The gene calls are TRBV12-3 or TRBV12-4 and TRBJ2-6; 9 bases agree with TRBD1. This CDR3 region has 16 residues. The V and J ends lost 6 bases and 1 base, in that order; junction bases with no gene match: 4. The DNA for the CDR3 is TGTGCCAGCAGAACAGGGGGCTTATCTGGGGCCAACGTCCTGACTTTC. Protein product: CASRTGGLSGANVLTF.

The chain has TRBV5-1 and TRBJ2-7, with D tentatively TRBD2 (5 bases). The CDR3 totals 13 residues. V lost 4 bases, J lost 3 bases, and 11 bases lay in between. CDR1 and CDR2 from the germline V gene are SGHRS and YFSETQ. The CDR3 here is CASSGLEGYEQYF. Written as DNA, the CDR3 is TGCGCCAGCAGCGGTTTAGAGGGCTACGAGCAGTACTTC.

This clonotype was counted only a few times. The chain has TRBV29-1 and TRBJ2-1; possibly TRBD2 for D (6 bases). The CDR3 consists of 13 residues. The V and J ends lost 5 bases and 0 bases respectively, with 8 bases between them. Germline V gives CDR1 SQVTM, CDR2 ANQGSEA. DNA of the CDR3: TGCAGCGTTTTCGGGGGCTCCTACAATGAGCAGTTCTTC. As protein: CSVFGGSYNEQFF.

This chain uses TRBV12-5 with TRBJ2-1, with 9 nucleotides matching TRBD1. In germline, CDR1 is LGHNT, CDR2 FRNRAP. The CDR3 contains 14 residues. With V trimmed by 4 bases and J by 9 bases, 7 bases remained unmatched. In DNA form, the CDR3 reads TGTGCTAGTGGTTCGGGGACAGGGCACTCTGAGCAGTTCTTC. Translation gives CASGSGTGHSEQFF.

This rearrangement joins TRBV13 to TRBJ2-1, with D tentatively TRBD2 (5 bases). Germline V gene sequence: CDR1 PRHDT, CDR2 FYEKMQ (reference sequence). Trimming left V 1 base short and J 6 bases short, with 13 bases between. This CDR3 contains 15 residues. Here the CDR3 DNA reads TGTGCCAGCAGCTTAGATCGGGAAGGCCTCAATGAGCAGTTCTTC. It codes for CASSLDREGLNEQFF.

The chain is built from TRBV27 and TRBJ2-7, with unresolved D. The V end was cut by 8 bases, the J end by 6 bases, with 20 bases between. This CDR3 has 14 residues. Germline lookup yields CDR1 MNHEY and CDR2 SMNVEV (reference sequence). The CDR3 nucleotides read TGTGCCAGCCGACCGGATCTCATGGGCGGCGAGCAGTACTTC. This gives the protein CASRPDLMGGEQYF.

The rearrangement links TRBV6-1 to TRBJ2-5; D remains ambiguous. The length of the CDR3 is 14 residues. Germline lookup yields CDR1 MNHNS and CDR2 SASEGT. The ends were cut back, 5 bases at V and 1 base at J, with 11 bases in the middle. The CDR3 sequence: CASSKQNSQETQYF. CDR3 DNA sequence: TGTGCCAGCAGTAAACAGAATAGCCAAGAGACCCAGTACTTC.

This clonotype was seen a few times. The chain joins TRBV6-5 to TRBJ2-3; 8 bases agree with TRBD2. CDR1 is MNHEY, CDR2 SVGAGI, per germline. This CDR3 has 15 residues. V lost 2 bases and J lost 1; bases outside the gene matches: 2. CDR3 region: CASSYGRGGTDTQYF. DNA for the CDR3: TGTGCCAGCAGTTACGGGCGGGGGGGCACAGATACGCAGTATTTT.

V gene TRBV12-3 or TRBV12-4 combines with J gene TRBJ2-5, with a possible D match to TRBD2 (6 bases). There are 15 residues in the CDR3. The V end lost 6 bases, the J end lost 4 bases, and 18 bases lay between the germline ends. CDR3 in DNA: TGTGCCAGCAGCACGGGACTGCTAACCTCAGAGACCCAGTACTTC. Its protein is CASSTGLLTSETQYF.

This clonotype was counted only a few times. The V and J genes are TRBV5-6 and TRBJ2-3; D could derive from TRBD1 or TRBD2 (6 bases each). V was shortened by 6 bases and J by 1 base, with 18 bases between the two germline ends. The CDR3 extends over 16 amino acids. Germline V gives CDR1 SGHDT, CDR2 YYEEEE. CDR3 nucleotide sequence: TGTGCCAGCACTGTTCGGGGGCTTTCCGGCACAGATACGCAGTATTTT. Amino acid sequence: CASTVRGLSGTDTQYF. The variable domain in full, completed from reference TRBV5-6 and TRBJ2-3, reads DAGVTQSPTHLIKTRGQQVTLRCSPKSGHDTVSWYQQALGQGPQFIFQYYEEEERQRGNFPDRFSGHQFPNYSSELNVNALLLGDSALYLCASTVRGLSGTDTQYFGPGTRLTVL.

The V call is TRBV12-3 or TRBV12-4, the J call TRBJ2-2; tentative D call: TRBD1 (6 bases). CDR3 length: 15 residues. The V and J ends lost 7 bases and 4 bases respectively, with 16 bases between them. As DNA, the CDR3 is TGTGCCAGCACTCCGACAGGTCCGGGCACCGGGGAGCTGTTTTTT. Translating it yields CASTPTGPGTGELFF.

The chain combines TRBV7-9 with TRBJ1-1, with D perhaps matching TRBD1 (6 bases). The V and J ends lost 7 bases and 3 bases respectively, with 24 bases between them. The germline V gene has CDR1 SEHNR and CDR2 FQNEAQ (reference sequence). This CDR3 region has 17 residues. CDR3 in DNA: TGTGCCAGCATCGAAACAAACAAGGGGGTCTGGGACACTGAAGCTTTCTTT. It specifies CASIETNKGVWDTEAFF. The complete variable domain, with remaining parts taken from reference TRBV7-9 and TRBJ1-1, reads DTGVSQNPRHKITKRGQNVTFRCDPISEHNRLYWYRQTLGQGPEFLTYFQNEAQLEKSRLLSDRFSAERPKGSFSTLEIQRTEQGDSAMYLCASIETNKGVWDTEAFFGQGTRLTVV.

In its sample, this clonotype was seen a few times. This sequence joins TRBV15 and TRBJ2-2, with D unresolved. This CDR3 region has 13 residues. Germline lookup yields CDR1 LNHNV and CDR2 YYDKDF (reference sequence). The V gene lost 0 bases and the J gene lost 2 bases, with 1 base spanning the gap. The CDR3 nucleotides read TGTGCCACCAGCAGAGAAAACACCGGGGAGCTGTTTTTT. The encoded protein is CATSRENTGELFF.

This clonotype has only one observation. The chain carries TRBV15 and TRBJ1-5, with no clear D. CDR3 length equals 13 residues. Deletions cut 7 bases from V and 9 bases from J, with 16 bases between. Germline lookup yields CDR1 LNHNV and CDR2 YYDKDF (reference sequence). In DNA form, the CDR3 reads TGTGCCACCACCCCCGGCCCAGCGCGGCCCCAGCATTTT. Translation: CATTPGPARPQHF.

This clonotype was found many times. This sequence joins TRBV12-3 or TRBV12-4 and TRBJ1-4; 9 nucleotides align to TRBD1. V dropped 5 bases and J dropped 8; count of bases not matched to a gene: 6. The CDR3 spans 14 residues. CDR3 loop: CASSRDRVFEKLFF. Here the CDR3 DNA reads TGTGCCAGCAGTCGGGACAGGGTGTTCGAAAAACTGTTTTTT.

This clonotype has a handful of counts. V is TRBV15 and J is TRBJ2-3; D possibly corresponds to TRBD2 (5 bases). Between the trimmed V and J ends, which lost 5 bases and 3 bases, there was a span of 15 bases. Per the germline V gene, CDR1 is LNHNV and CDR2 is YYDKDF (reference sequence). The CDR3 has 15 residues. CDR3 loop: CATSSTLSGTDTQYF. As DNA, the CDR3 is TGTGCCACCAGCTCGACCCTATCGGGGACAGATACGCAGTATTTT.

The chain links TRBV29-1 to TRBJ1-3, with D hard to call. V lost 7 bases and J lost 4, with 14 bases in between. The V gene's germline CDR1 is SQVTM and CDR2 ANQGSEA. This CDR3 contains 13 residues. The DNA of the CDR3 is TGCAGCGCGGTACCGCAGTCGGGAAACACCATATATTTT. Amino acid sequence: CSAVPQSGNTIYF.

V is TRBV12-3 or TRBV12-4 and J is TRBJ1-2; 10 nucleotides match TRBD1. CDR3 size: 16 residues. The ends lost 10 bases at V and 7 bases at J; junction bases unmatched: 18. The DNA for the CDR3 is TGTGCCACCGTCGACAGGGGGCGTCCCCAGTCGGGTGGCTACACCTTC. As protein: CATVDRGRPQSGGYTF.

The chain links TRBV3-1 to TRBJ2-7; TRBD2 might be the D (6 bases). V dropped 4 bases and J dropped 2 bases, with 18 bases sitting between them. Germline CDR1 reads LGHDT; CDR2 reads YNNKEL (reference sequence). The CDR3 has 16 amino acids. The CDR3 loop reads CASSPQWASETYEQYF. As DNA, the CDR3 is TGTGCCAGCAGCCCCCAGTGGGCTAGCGAGACCTACGAGCAGTACTTC.

The chain is built from TRBV28 and TRBJ1-4; D is ambiguous. The V gene lost 5 bases and the J gene lost 7 bases, with 14 bases spanning the gap. The CDR3 extends over 14 amino acids. Per germline, CDR1 MDHEN and CDR2 SYDVKM. CDR3: CASSPRTFSEKLFF. The CDR3 DNA reads as TGTGCCAGCAGTCCGAGGACGTTTTCTGAAAAACTGTTTTTT.

This clonotype was picked up a small number of times. The V and J genes are TRBV20-1 and TRBJ2-3; possible D gene TRBD1, 6 bases. The germline CDR1 and CDR2 sequences are DFQATT and SNEGSKA (reference sequence). This CDR3 is 14 amino acids long. CDR3 sequence reads: CNPRPDRSTDTQYF. The CDR3 coding sequence is TGCAACCCCCGGCCCGACAGGAGCACAGATACGCAGTATTTT.

The chain has TRBV20-1 and TRBJ1-5, with 7 bases matching TRBD1. The germline gives CDR1 DFQATT, CDR2 SNEGSKA (reference sequence). The CDR3 consists of 17 residues. V was pared by 3 bases and J by 0 bases, with 11 bases of the junction left unmatched. The CDR3 coding sequence is TGCAGTGCTAGGAGCTCCCTGGGACAGTATAGCAATCAGCCCCAGCATTTT. Its protein product is CSARSSLGQYSNQPQHF.

V and J are TRBV29-1 and TRBJ2-5; D is unclear. Germline V gene data show CDR1 as SQVTM and CDR2 as ANQGSEA. V was pared by 3 bases and J by 7 bases, with 21 bases between. The CDR3 has 15 residues. The CDR3 DNA is TGCAGCGTTGATAGGCCAGCCGAAACTTGGGGGACCCAGTACTTC. This translates into CSVDRPAETWGTQYF.

The chain combines TRBV2 with TRBJ1-3, with D possibly matching TRBD1 (5 bases). Germline V CDR1 and CDR2: SNHLY, FYNNEI. The CDR3 has 17 amino acids. V lost 3 bases and J lost 0, with 15 bases in between. The CDR3 region is CASSEIRGDFSGNTIYF. The CDR3 DNA is TGTGCCAGCAGTGAGATCCGGGGGGACTTCTCTGGAAACACCATATATTTT.